This entry features one TCR beta chain sequence. Its target is unknown. This CDR3 region has 15 residues. V was pared by 4 bases and J by 7 bases, with 11 bases of the junction left unmatched. In germline, CDR1 is SGHNT, CDR2 YYREEE (reference sequence). The data derive from a study of cytomegalovirus exposure and HLA in healthy donors. General observations from the study: Accurate prediction of most subjects' HLA-A and HLA-B alleles from TCR beta sequences was reported. Researchers had no immune exposure information except CMV serostatus available. In a later analysis, a genetic analysis reported fewer productive-TCR N-insertions in an Asian-associated ancestry cluster than the cohort average. High sensitivity and specificity were reportedly achieved when the classifier diagnosed cytomegalovirus status.

Amplification used 60 Vbeta primers and 13 Jbeta primers. Assay: immunoSEQ multiplex PCR; the TCRdb copy retains only in-frame clones and omits some. The sample carries roughly 70,000 clones, 65% to 85% recorded once. The origin of this receptor is a man in his 70s in good health and CMV-seronegative. Sequenced material: PBMCs. V gene TRBV5-4 combines with J gene TRBJ1-2; 9 bases fit TRBD1. The CDR3 sequence: CASSMETGGRGGYTF. The DNA for the CDR3 is TGTGCCAGCAGCATGGAGACAGGGGGAAGGGGTGGCTACACCTTC.